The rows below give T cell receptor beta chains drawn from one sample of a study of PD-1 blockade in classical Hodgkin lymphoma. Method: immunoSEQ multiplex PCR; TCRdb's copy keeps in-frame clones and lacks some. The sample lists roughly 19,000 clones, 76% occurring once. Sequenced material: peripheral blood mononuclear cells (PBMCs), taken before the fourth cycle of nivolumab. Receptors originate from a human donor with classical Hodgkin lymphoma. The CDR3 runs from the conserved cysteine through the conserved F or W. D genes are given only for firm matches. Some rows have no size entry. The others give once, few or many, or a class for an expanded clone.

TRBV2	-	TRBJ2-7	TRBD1	CANSEQGVTYEQYF	TGTGCCAACAGTGAACAGGGGGTTACTTACGAGCAGTACTTC
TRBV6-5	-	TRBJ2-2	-	CASSYSWTWTGELFF	TGTGCCAGCAGTTACTCTTGGACTTGGACCGGGGAGCTGTTTTTT
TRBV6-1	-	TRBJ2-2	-	CASSDTLNTGELFF	TGTGCCAGCAGTGACACACTAAACACCGGGGAGCTGTTTTTT
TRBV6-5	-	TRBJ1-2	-	CASNLGGRDYGYTF	TGTGCCAGCAATCTCGGGGGGAGGGACTATGGCTACACCTTC
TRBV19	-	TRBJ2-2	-	CASSIGSRMYTGELFF	TGTGCCAGTAGTATTGGGTCTAGAATGTACACCGGGGAGCTGTTTTTT
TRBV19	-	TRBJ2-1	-	CASSSSGSLGYNEQFF	TGTGCCAGTAGTTCCTCCGGTAGCTTGGGTTACAATGAGCAGTTCTTC
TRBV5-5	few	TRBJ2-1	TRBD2	CASSLVAGYNNEQFF	TGTGCCAGCAGCTTGGTAGCGGGGTACAACAATGAGCAGTTCTTC
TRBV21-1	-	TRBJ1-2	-	CASSKKNERGYTF	TGTGCCAGCAGCAAAAAGAACGAACGGGGCTACACCTTC
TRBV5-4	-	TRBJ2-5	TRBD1	CASSSGQEETQYF	TGTGCCAGCAGCTCGGGACAGGAAGAGACCCAGTACTTC
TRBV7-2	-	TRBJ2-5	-	CASSLGGAQVTQYF	TGTGCCAGCAGCTTGGGGGGGGCGCAGGTGACCCAGTACTTC
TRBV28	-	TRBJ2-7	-	CASGTVARDYEQYF	TGTGCCAGCGGGACGGTGGCCAGAGACTACGAGCAGTACTTC
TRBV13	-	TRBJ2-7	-	CASSPWSPGRREQYF	TGTGCCAGCAGCCCTTGGTCTCCAGGGCGACGCGAGCAGTACTTC
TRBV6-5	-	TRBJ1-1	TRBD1	CASTLGQGGTEAFF	TGTGCCAGCACTCTCGGACAGGGTGGGACTGAAGCTTTCTTT
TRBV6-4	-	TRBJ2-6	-	CASSEGGSGANVLTF	TGTGCCAGCAGCGAAGGGGGCTCTGGGGCCAACGTCCTGACTTTC
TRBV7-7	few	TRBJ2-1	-	CASSLARGASNEQFF	TGTGCCAGCTCTTTAGCACGAGGGGCCTCCAATGAGCAGTTCTTC
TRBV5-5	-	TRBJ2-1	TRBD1	CASSLEYGQAGDNEQFF	TGTGCCAGCAGCTTGGAATACGGACAGGCCGGGGACAATGAGCAGTTCTTC
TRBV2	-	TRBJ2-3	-	CASSESLADTQYF	TGTGCCAGCAGTGAGTCGTTAGCAGATACGCAGTATTTT
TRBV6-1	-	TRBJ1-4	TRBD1	CASRDRGALEKLFF	TGTGCCAGCAGGGACAGGGGAGCCCTTGAAAAACTGTTTTTT
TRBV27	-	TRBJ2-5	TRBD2	CASRGLAGVETQYF	TGTGCCAGCAGGGGTTTAGCGGGAGTTGAGACCCAGTACTTC